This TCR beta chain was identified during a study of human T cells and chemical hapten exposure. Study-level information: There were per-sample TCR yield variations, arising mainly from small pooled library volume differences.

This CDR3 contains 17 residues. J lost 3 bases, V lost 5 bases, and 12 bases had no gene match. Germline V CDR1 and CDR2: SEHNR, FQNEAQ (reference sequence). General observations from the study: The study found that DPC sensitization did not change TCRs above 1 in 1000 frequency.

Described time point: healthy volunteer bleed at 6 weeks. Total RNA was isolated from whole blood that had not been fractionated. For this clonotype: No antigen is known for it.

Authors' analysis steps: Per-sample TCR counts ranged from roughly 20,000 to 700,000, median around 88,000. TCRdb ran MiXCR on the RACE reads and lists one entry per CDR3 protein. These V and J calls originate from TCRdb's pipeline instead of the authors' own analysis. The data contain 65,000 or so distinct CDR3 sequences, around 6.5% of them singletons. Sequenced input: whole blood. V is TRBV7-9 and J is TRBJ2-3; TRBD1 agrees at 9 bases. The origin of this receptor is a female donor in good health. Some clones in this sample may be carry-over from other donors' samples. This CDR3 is CASSPARPGQGTDTQYF. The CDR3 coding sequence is TGTGCCAGCAGCCCTGCACGACCAGGACAGGGGACAGATACGCAGTATTTT. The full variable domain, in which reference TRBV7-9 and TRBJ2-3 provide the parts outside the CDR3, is DTGVSQNPRHKITKRGQNVTFRCDPISEHNRLYWYRQTLGQGPEFLTYFQNEAQLEKSRLLSDRFSAERPKGSFSTLEIQRTEQGDSAMYLCASSPARPGQGTDTQYFGPGTRLTVL.